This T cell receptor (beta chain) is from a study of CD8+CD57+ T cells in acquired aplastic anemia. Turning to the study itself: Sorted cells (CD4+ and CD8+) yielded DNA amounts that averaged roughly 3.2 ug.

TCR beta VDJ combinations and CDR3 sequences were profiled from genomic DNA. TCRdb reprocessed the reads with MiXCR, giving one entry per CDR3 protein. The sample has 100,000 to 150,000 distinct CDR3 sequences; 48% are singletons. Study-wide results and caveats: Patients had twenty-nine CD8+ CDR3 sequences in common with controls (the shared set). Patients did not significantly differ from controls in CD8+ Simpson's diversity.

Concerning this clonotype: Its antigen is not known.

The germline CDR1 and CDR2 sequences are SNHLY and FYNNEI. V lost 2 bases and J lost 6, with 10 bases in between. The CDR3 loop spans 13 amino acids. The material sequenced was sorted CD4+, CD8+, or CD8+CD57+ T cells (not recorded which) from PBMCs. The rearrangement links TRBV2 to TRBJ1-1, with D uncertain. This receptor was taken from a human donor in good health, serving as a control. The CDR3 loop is CASSELNLAEAFF. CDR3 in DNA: TGTGCCAGCAGTGAATTAAATTTAGCTGAAGCTTTCTTT.